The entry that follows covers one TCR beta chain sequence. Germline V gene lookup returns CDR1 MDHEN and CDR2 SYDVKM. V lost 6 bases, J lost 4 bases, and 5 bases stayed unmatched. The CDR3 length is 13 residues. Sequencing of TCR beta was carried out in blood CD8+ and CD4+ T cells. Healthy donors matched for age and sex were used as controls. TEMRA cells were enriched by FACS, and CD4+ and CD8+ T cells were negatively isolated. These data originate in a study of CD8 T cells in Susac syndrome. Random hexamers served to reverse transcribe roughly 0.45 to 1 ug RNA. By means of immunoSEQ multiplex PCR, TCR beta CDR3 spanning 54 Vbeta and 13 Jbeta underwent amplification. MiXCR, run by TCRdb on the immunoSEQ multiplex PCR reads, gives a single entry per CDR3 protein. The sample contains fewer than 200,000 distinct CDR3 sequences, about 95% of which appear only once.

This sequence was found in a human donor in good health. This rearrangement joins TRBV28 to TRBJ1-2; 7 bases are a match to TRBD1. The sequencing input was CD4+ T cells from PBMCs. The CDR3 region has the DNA TGTGCCAGCAGATCAACAGGGGTCTATGGCTACACCTTC. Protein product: CASRSTGVYGYTF.